These 8 T cell receptor beta chains were all obtained from the same sample, sequenced in a study of blood T cell repertoires in COVID-19 (TCRdb year 2020). The library was made by the immunoSEQ multiplex PCR assay. TCRdb took this table from immuneACCESS and kept in-frame rearrangements with V and J called. Such tables lack part of the clones; where checked against another copy, unresolved V genes explain under half of the gap, and the rest is unexplained. The sample has some 260,000 clones on record, about 89% of them singletons. The ten biggest clones cover 1.9% of the sample. Specimen: PBMCs or T cells enriched from blood (not recorded which). The receptor set was obtained from a woman aged 18 to 35 who had recovered from COVID-19.

The rearrangement links TRBV18 to TRBJ1-5, with 9 bases that match TRBD1. V shed 5 bases, J shed 3 bases, and the junction held 5 bases outside the gene matches. The CDR3 loop spans 15 amino acids. Germline CDR1 reads KGHSH; CDR2 reads LQKENI. The CDR3 region is CASSMGQGANQPQHF. In DNA, the CDR3 is TGTGCCAGCTCAATGGGACAGGGAGCCAATCAGCCCCAGCATTTT. Variable domain in full (rest from reference TRBV18 and TRBJ1-5): NAGVMQNPRHLVRRRGQEARLRCSPMKGHSHVYWYRQLPEEGLKFMVYLQKENIIDESGMPKERFSAEFPKEGPSILRIQQVVRGDSAAYFCASSMGQGANQPQHFGDGTRLSIL.

In DNA form, the CDR3 reads TGTGCCAGCAGCTTGATGGGGAGCGATGGCTACACCTTC. Its translation: CASSLMGSDGYTF. This chain joins TRBV5-8 and TRBJ1-2; D remains ambiguous. This CDR3 has 13 residues. CDR1 is SGHTS, CDR2 YDEGEE, per germline. V was trimmed by 1 base and J by 6 bases, leaving 10 bases between them. The entire variable domain, with the rest obtained from reference TRBV5-8 and TRBJ1-2, is as follows: EAGVTQSPTHLIKTRGQQATLRCSPISGHTSVYWYQQALGLGLQFLLWYDEGEERNRGNFPPRFSGRQFPNYSSELNVNALELEDSALYLCASSLMGSDGYTFGSGTRLTVV.

The gene calls are TRBV28 and TRBJ2-3; D not certain. The V gene lost 3 bases and the J gene lost 0 bases, with 7 bases spanning the gap. This CDR3 contains 14 residues. Germline V gene lookup returns CDR1 MDHEN and CDR2 SYDVKM. In nucleotides, the CDR3 is TGTGCCAGCAGTTTCGACTCTAGCACAGATACGCAGTATTTT. Residues: CASSFDSSTDTQYF.

The V call is TRBV28, the J call TRBJ1-2; 7 bases align to TRBD1. This CDR3 region has 14 residues. Germline CDR1 and CDR2: MDHEN and SYDVKM. With 6 bases clipped from V and 8 bases from J, the junction kept 12 bases outside the gene matches. The CDR3 region is CASSSGQITSGYTF. The CDR3 DNA sequence: TGTGCCAGCAGCTCGGGACAGATCACATCGGGCTACACCTTC.

The V call is TRBV9, the J call TRBJ2-3; a weak D match, TRBD2 (6 bases). Germline assignment: CDR1 SGDLS and CDR2 YYNGEE. This CDR3 has 15 amino acids. Between the trimmed V and J ends, which lost 4 bases and 0 bases, there was a span of 12 bases. The CDR3 sequence: CASSSRLVSTDTQYF. CDR3 in DNA: TGTGCCAGCAGCTCTCGACTAGTGAGCACAGATACGCAGTATTTT.

The V and J genes are TRBV18 and TRBJ1-2; D might be TRBD1 (5 bases). The CDR3 is made up of 15 amino acids. V was cut by 0 bases and J by 5 bases, with 13 bases left in between. Germline CDR1 is KGHSH and CDR2 is LQKENI. The CDR3 region is CASSPPERGGYGYTF. The CDR3 DNA reads as TGTGCCAGCTCACCACCGGAGCGCGGGGGTTATGGCTACACCTTC.

The chain has TRBV4-2 and TRBJ2-7; 14 bases are shared with TRBD2. CDR1 LGHNA and CDR2 YNFKEQ come from the germline V gene. With 4 bases clipped from V and 2 bases from J, the junction kept 13 bases outside the gene matches. The CDR3 runs to 19 residues. The CDR3 nucleotides are TGTGCCAGCAGCCCAGGACTAGCGGGAGGAGTGGGGGTCACCTACGAGCAGTACTTC. Translated: CASSPGLAGGVGVTYEQYF.

This chain joins TRBV2 and TRBJ2-5; 7 positions match TRBD2. Germline values: CDR1 SNHLY, CDR2 FYNNEI. V lost 6 bases, J lost 5 bases, and 12 bases stayed unmatched. This CDR3 region has 15 residues. The CDR3 DNA sequence: TGTGCCAGCAGCCGGGAGGAGGGAATGGGGGAGACCCAGTACTTC. Amino acid sequence: CASSREEGMGETQYF.